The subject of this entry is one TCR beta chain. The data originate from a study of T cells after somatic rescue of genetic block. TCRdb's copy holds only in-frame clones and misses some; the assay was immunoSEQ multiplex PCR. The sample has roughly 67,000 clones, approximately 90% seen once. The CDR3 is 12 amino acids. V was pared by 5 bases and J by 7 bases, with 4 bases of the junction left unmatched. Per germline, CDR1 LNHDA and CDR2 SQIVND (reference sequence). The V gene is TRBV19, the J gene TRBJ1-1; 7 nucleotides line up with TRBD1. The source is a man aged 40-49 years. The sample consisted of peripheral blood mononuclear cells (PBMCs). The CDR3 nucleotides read TGTGCCAGTAGTCGGGGGGACAGTGAAGCTTTCTTT. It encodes CASSRGDSEAFF. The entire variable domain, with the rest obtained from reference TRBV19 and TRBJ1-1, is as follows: DGGITQSPKYLFRKEGQNVTLSCEQNLNHDAMYWYRQDPGQGLRLIYYSQIVNDFQKGDIAEGYSVSREKKESFPLTVTSAQKNPTAFYLCASSRGDSEAFFGQGTRLTVV.